The source of this TCR beta chain is a study of cytomegalovirus exposure and HLA in healthy donors. Study conclusions and caveats: Cytomegalovirus-associated status was assigned to 164 TCR beta chains.

A note on this clone: The target antigen is unknown.

The CDR3 is 13 amino acids. Germline lookup yields CDR1 MDHEN and CDR2 SYDVKM. V lost 5 bases, J lost 10 bases, and 14 bases lay in between. PCR used 60 Vbeta primers and 13 Jbeta primers. Profiling relied on immunoSEQ multiplex PCR, and the TCRdb table lists in-frame clones only, not all of them. The sample lists some 110,000 clones, 55% to 80% seen once, with 2.2% in the top ten. The chain employs TRBV28 and TRBJ1-4; D remains ambiguous. The sample taken for sequencing was PBMCs. The TCR was taken from a woman aged 25 to 39 in good health and CMV-seronegative. As DNA, the CDR3 is TGTGCCAGCAGTACGGGGATTCGGGGAAAACTGTTTTTT. Translated, it gives CASSTGIRGKLFF.